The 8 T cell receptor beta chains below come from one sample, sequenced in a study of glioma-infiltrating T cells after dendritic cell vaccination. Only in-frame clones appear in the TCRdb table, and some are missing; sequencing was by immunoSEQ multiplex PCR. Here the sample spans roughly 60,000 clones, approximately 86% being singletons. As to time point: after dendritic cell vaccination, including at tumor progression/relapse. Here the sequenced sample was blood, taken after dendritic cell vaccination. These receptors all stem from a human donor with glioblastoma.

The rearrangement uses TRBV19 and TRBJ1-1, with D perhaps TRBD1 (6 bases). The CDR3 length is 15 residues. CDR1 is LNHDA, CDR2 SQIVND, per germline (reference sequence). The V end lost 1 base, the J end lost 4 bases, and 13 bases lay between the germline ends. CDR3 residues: CASSIGQVLGTEAFF. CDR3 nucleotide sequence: TGTGCCAGTAGTATAGGACAGGTTTTGGGCACTGAAGCTTTCTTT.

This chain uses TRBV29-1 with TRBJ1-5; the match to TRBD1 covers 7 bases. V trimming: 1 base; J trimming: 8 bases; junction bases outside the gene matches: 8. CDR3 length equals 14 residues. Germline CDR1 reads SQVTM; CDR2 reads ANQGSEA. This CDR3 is CSVEGTGTKEPQHF. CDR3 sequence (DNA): TGCAGCGTTGAAGGGACAGGAACAAAAGAGCCCCAGCATTTT.

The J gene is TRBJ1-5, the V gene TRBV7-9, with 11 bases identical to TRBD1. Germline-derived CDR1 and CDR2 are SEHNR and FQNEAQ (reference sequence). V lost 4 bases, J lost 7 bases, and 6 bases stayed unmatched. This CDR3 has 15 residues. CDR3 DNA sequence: TGTGCCAGCAGCTCCGGGACAGGGGGAGGCCAGCCCCAGCATTTT. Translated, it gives CASSSGTGGGQPQHF.

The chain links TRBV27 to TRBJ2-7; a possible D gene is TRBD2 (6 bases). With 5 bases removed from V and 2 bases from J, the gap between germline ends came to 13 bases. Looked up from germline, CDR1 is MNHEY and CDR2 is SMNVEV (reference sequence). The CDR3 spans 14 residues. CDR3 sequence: CASSPISGAYEQYF. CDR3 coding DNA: TGTGCCAGCAGTCCTATTAGCGGAGCCTACGAGCAGTACTTC.

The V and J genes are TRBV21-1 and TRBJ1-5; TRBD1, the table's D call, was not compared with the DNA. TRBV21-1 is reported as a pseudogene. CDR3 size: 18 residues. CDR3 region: CASSKGGAGAGNNQPQHF. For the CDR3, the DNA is TGTGCCAGCAGCAAAGGAGGGGCAGGGGCAGGGAACAATCAGCCCCAGCATTTT.

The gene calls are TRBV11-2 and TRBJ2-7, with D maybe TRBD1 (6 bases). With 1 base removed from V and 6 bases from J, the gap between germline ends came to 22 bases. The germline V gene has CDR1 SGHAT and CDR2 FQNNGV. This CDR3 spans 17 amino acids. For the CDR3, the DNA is TGTGCCAGCAGCTTAGGGGCATGGGGGCCGCCGCCAGCCGAGCAGTACTTC. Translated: CASSLGAWGPPPAEQYF.

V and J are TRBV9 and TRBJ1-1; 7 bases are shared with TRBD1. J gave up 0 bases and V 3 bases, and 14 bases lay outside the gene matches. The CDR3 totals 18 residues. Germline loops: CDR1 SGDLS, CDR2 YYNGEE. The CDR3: CASSAAQGGRLMNTEAFF. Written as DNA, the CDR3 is TGTGCCAGCAGCGCCGCCCAGGGGGGCAGGCTCATGAACACTGAAGCTTTCTTT.

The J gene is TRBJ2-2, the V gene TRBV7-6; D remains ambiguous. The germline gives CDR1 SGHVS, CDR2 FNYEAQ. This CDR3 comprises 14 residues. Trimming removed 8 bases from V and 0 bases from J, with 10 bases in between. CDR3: CASLRLANTGELFF. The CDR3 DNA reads TGTGCCAGCCTCCGGCTAGCGAACACCGGGGAGCTGTTTTTT. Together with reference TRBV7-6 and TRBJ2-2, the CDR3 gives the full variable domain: GAGVSQSPRYKVTKRGQDVALRCDPISGHVSLYWYRQALGQGPEFLTYFNYEAQQDKSGLPNDRFSAERPEGSISTLTIQRTEQRDSAMYRCASLRLANTGELFFGEGSRLTVL.